The 6 T cell receptor beta chains below all came from one sample that was sequenced in a study of lymphopenia after photon versus proton radiotherapy. TCRdb's table, derived via immunoSEQ multiplex PCR, lists solely in-frame clones and lacks some. The table lists roughly 61,000 clones, around 90% of them singletons. The specimen comprised peripheral blood, sampled from a patient treated with proton-based radiotherapy. These receptors were obtained from a man older than 75 with esophageal cancer.

The chain links TRBV27 to TRBJ1-2; 7 positions match TRBD1. V was clipped by 5 bases and J by 4 bases; unmatched bases: 7. Germline assignment: CDR1 MNHEY and CDR2 SMNVEV (reference sequence). This CDR3 is 14 amino acids long. The CDR3 DNA sequence: TGTGCCAGCAGTCAAGGACAGGCGTCCTATGGCTACACCTTC. Translation: CASSQGQASYGYTF.

This rearrangement joins TRBV4-3 to TRBJ2-7; 7 nucleotides agree with TRBD1. Losses at the gene ends were 4 bases for V and 3 bases for J; bases not matched to a gene: 12. This CDR3 comprises 16 residues. From germline, CDR1 is LGHNA and CDR2 YSLEER. CDR3 sequence (DNA): TGCGCCAGCAGCCTTCCTTACAGGGGTTGGAACTACGAGCAGTACTTC. Its protein is CASSLPYRGWNYEQYF.

V and J are TRBV7-6 and TRBJ1-3; a possible D gene is TRBD1 (5 bases). CDR1 and CDR2 from the germline V gene are SGHVS and FNYEAQ. This CDR3 has 17 residues. V was trimmed by 5 bases and J by 1 base, leaving 18 bases between them. In DNA, the CDR3 is TGTGCCAGCAGCGCGGGACGACGGGATACATCTGGAAACACCATATATTTT. Translated: CASSAGRRDTSGNTIYF.

This chain uses TRBV2 with TRBJ2-1; TRBD1 aligns across 9 bases. The CDR3 consists of 13 residues. V was pared by 7 bases and J by 6 bases, with 4 bases of the junction left unmatched. Germline CDR1 SNHLY, CDR2 FYNNEI. This CDR3 is CASMRGQGNEQFF. In DNA form, the CDR3 reads TGTGCCAGCATGAGGGGACAGGGCAATGAGCAGTTCTTC.

The chain employs TRBV29-1 and TRBJ2-2; D ambiguous. The V and J ends lost 4 bases and 5 bases respectively, with 8 bases between them. This CDR3 has 12 residues. Germline assignment: CDR1 SQVTM and CDR2 ANQGSEA. This CDR3 is CSVGAGTGELFF. The CDR3 nucleotides read TGCAGCGTTGGGGCAGGTACCGGGGAGCTGTTTTTT.

This clone was seen just once. The chain is built from TRBV7-2 and TRBJ2-1; the D call may be TRBD1 or TRBD2 (6 bases each). The CDR3 consists of 15 residues. CDR1 is SGHTA and CDR2 is FQGNSA in the germline V gene. Trimming removed 1 base from V and 9 bases from J, with 16 bases in between. CDR3 protein: CASSLVGGWGSEQFF. The CDR3 DNA reads as TGTGCCAGCAGCTTAGTGGGGGGCTGGGGAAGTGAGCAGTTCTTC.